Below are 9 T cell receptor beta chains sequenced from a single sample in a study of regulatory T cells in long-lasting Graves disease. Arm-PCR of CDR3 regions and iRepertoire HTBI primers were the basis on which TCR beta libraries were built. TCRdb re-called the multiplex PCR reads with MiXCR, one entry per CDR3 protein. This table has over 250,000 distinct CDR3 sequences, around a fifth appearing once. Indicated time point: persistent/refractory GD, antithyroid drugs over 5 years with positive TRAb. TCR sequences were obtained from RNA taken from PBMCs. The specimen was peripheral blood mononuclear cells (PBMCs), collected when the disease was refractory, from a patient treated with antithyroid drugs. The source is a female donor with Graves disease.

This clonotype has ten or more counts. The chain employs TRBV28 and TRBJ1-4, with D perhaps TRBD1 (6 bases). The V gene lost 7 bases and the J gene lost 5 bases, with 8 bases spanning the gap. The CDR3 contains 12 residues. Germline V gives CDR1 MDHEN, CDR2 SYDVKM. The CDR3 protein is CASTGANEKLFF. In DNA form, the CDR3 reads TGTGCCAGCACGGGGGCGAATGAAAAACTGTTTTTT.

This clonotype was seen at least ten times. The chain has TRBV6-1 and TRBJ1-2; weak D call: TRBD1 (5 bases). The CDR3 length is 15 residues. V was trimmed by 0 bases and J by 5 bases, leaving 13 bases between them. Germline V CDR1 and CDR2: MNHNS, SASEGT. The CDR3 region is CASSEALLRGYGYTF. DNA of the CDR3: TGTGCCAGCAGTGAAGCGCTACTACGGGGGTATGGCTACACCTTC.

This clonotype was seen more than once but under ten times. The chain links TRBV6-1 to TRBJ2-5; 10 positions match TRBD1. V shed 5 bases, J shed 5 bases, and the junction held 5 bases outside the gene matches. Germline assignment: CDR1 MNHNS and CDR2 SASEGT. The CDR3 loop spans 14 amino acids. CDR3 DNA: TGTGCCAGCAGTCGCGGGACAGGGGAGGAGACCCAGTACTTC. It yields the protein CASSRGTGEETQYF.

This clonotype has a count of ten or more. This chain joins TRBV29-1 and TRBJ1-2; perhaps TRBD1 as D (5 bases). There are 13 residues in the CDR3. V lost 5 bases and J lost 2, with 12 bases in between. Germline V gene lookup returns CDR1 SQVTM and CDR2 ANQGSEA. This chain's CDR3 is CSVRERGNYGYTF. Here the CDR3 DNA reads TGCAGCGTTAGGGAGAGGGGAAACTATGGCTACACCTTC. Drawing the rest from reference TRBV29-1 and TRBJ1-2, the complete variable domain is SAVISQKPSRDICQRGTSLTIQCQVDSQVTMMFWYRQQPGQSLTLIATANQGSEATYESGFVIDKFPISRPNLTFSTLTVSNMSPEDSSIYLCSVRERGNYGYTFGSGTRLTVV.

The table lists this clonotype with a few counts. This chain links TRBV10-3 with TRBJ2-7; TRBD2 matches 7 bases. CDR1 ENHRY and CDR2 SYGVKD come from the germline V gene. The CDR3 length is 13 residues. V dropped 10 bases and J dropped 3; count of bases not matched to a gene: 9. This chain's CDR3 is CATSLRGVYEQYF. The DNA for the CDR3 is TGTGCCACGAGCCTTCGGGGGGTCTACGAGCAGTACTTC.

The table lists this clonotype with many counts. The chain recombines TRBV2 with TRBJ1-1, with D possibly TRBD1 on 5 matching bases. V gave up 2 bases and J gave up 7 bases, with 8 bases separating them. Germline CDR1 SNHLY, CDR2 FYNNEI. This CDR3 has 12 amino acids. This CDR3 reads CASSEWGFEAFF. CDR3 DNA: TGTGCCAGCAGTGAATGGGGCTTTGAAGCTTTCTTT.

This clonotype was observed many times. The chain couples TRBV18 to TRBJ1-2; no clear D gene. CDR1 is KGHSH and CDR2 is LQKENI in the germline V gene. This CDR3 spans 14 amino acids. Between the trimmed V and J ends, which lost 4 bases and 3 bases, there was a span of 12 bases. The CDR3 sequence is CASSQNRADYGYTF. Written as DNA, the CDR3 is TGTGCCAGCTCACAAAACCGGGCCGACTATGGCTACACCTTC.

This clonotype was seen repeatedly, ten times or more. The J gene is TRBJ1-2, the V gene TRBV6-1; D is unclear. The CDR3 spans 13 residues. V lost 6 bases and J lost 10, with 18 bases in between. Germline V gives CDR1 MNHNS, CDR2 SASEGT. DNA for the CDR3: TGTGCCAGCAGCCCCACCTCAATGGCGGACTACACCTTC. Translated, it gives CASSPTSMADYTF.

Ten or more counts support this clonotype. V and J are TRBV3-1 and TRBJ2-7, with 7 positions matching TRBD2. The V gene's germline CDR1 is LGHDT and CDR2 YNNKEL (reference sequence). CDR3 length: 14 residues. The ends lost 1 base at V and 3 bases at J; junction bases unmatched: 3. CDR3 DNA sequence: TGTGCCAGCAGCCAAGGGGCGGGAGACTACGAGCAGTACTTC. Translation: CASSQGAGDYEQYF.